This record covers a single T cell receptor (beta chain). This CDR3 has 12 residues. V was cut by 0 bases and J by 7 bases, with 4 bases left in between. Per germline, CDR1 SNHLY and CDR2 FYNNEI. This record belongs to a study of blood T cell repertoires in COVID-19. Overall study context: Both acute and convalescent COVID-19 samples were obtained from the United States, Italy and Spain. In each case, the material was cDNA or gDNA derived from T cells, B-cell-depleted T cells, or PBMCs.

In the authors' workflow: Reference gene primer amplification gave nucleated cell count estimates. Here immunoSEQ multiplex PCR was the method, and the copy in TCRdb shows in-frame clones only, minus some. From that table come the V and J calls and clone size; the DNA was used to work out D and trimming. The data hold roughly 110,000 clones, with approximately 84% observed a single time. This receptor was obtained from a man in his forties with acute or convalescent COVID-19. This rearrangement joins TRBV2 to TRBJ2-4; D call uncertain. Sequenced material: peripheral blood. The CDR3 DNA follows: TGTGCCAGCAGTGAAGCGGCCAACATTCAGTACTTC. Translating it yields CASSEAANIQYF.